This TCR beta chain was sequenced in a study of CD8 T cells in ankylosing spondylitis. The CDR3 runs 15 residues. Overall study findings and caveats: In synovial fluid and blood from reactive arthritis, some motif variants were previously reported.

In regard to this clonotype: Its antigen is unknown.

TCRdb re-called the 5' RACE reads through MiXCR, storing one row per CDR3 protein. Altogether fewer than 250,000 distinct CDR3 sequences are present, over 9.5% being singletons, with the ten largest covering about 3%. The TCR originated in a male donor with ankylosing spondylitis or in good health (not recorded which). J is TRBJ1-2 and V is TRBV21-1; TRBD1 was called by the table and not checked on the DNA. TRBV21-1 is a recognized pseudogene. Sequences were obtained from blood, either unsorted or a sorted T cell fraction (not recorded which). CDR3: CASSKENRANYGYTF. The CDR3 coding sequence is TGTGCCAGCAGCAAAGAGAACAGGGCGAACTATGGCTACACCTTC.